One and the same sample provided the 16 T cell receptor beta chains below, sequenced in a study of cytomegalovirus exposure and HLA in healthy donors. Data came from immunoSEQ multiplex PCR; TCRdb stores just in-frame clones and leaves some out. The data contain about 160,000 clones, less than 90% of them singletons. Sequencing input: PBMCs. The receptor set was obtained from a woman aged 30 to 39 in good health and CMV-seronegative.

The V call is TRBV18, the J call TRBJ2-1; the D is unclear. CDR3 length: 13 residues. Germline CDR1 is KGHSH and CDR2 is LQKENI. Deletions cut 0 bases from V and 6 bases from J, with 6 bases between. The CDR3 nucleotides read TGTGCCAGCTCACCACCGACTTTCAATGAGCAGTTCTTC. This sequence encodes CASSPPTFNEQFF.

This rearrangement joins TRBV9 to TRBJ2-3, with D possibly being TRBD2 (5 bases). V was pared by 5 bases and J by 1 base, with 8 bases between. The CDR3 totals 13 residues. Germline V gives CDR1 SGDLS, CDR2 YYNGEE. CDR3 region: CASSYSGTDTQYF. The CDR3 coding sequence is TGTGCCAGCAGTTATAGCGGCACAGATACGCAGTATTTT.

The chain uses TRBV5-8 and TRBJ2-7; D gene unclear. The CDR3 is 12 amino acids. From germline, CDR1 is SGHTS and CDR2 YDEGEE. Trimming took off 0 bases at V and 3 bases at J, with 4 bases between the two ends. The CDR3 DNA reads TGTGCCAGCAGCTTGGGCGGCTACGAGCAGTACTTC. Protein: CASSLGGYEQYF.

This chain links TRBV2 with TRBJ1-5; TRBD1 is a possible D gene (6 bases). V lost 4 bases to trimming and J lost 6 bases, with 16 bases between them. Germline values: CDR1 SNHLY, CDR2 FYNNEI. The CDR3 length is 15 residues. The CDR3 sequence is CASSVMGASGQPQHF. CDR3 DNA sequence: TGTGCCAGCAGTGTCATGGGGGCCTCAGGTCAGCCCCAGCATTTT.

The J gene is TRBJ1-1, the V gene TRBV27, with a tentative D call TRBD1 (5 bases). Germline CDR1 and CDR2: MNHEY and SMNVEV (reference sequence). The ends were cut back, 8 bases at V and 8 bases at J, with 12 bases in the middle. The CDR3 sequence is 11 residues long. CDR3 nucleotides: TGTGCCAGCGTCCGTAGGGGAGAAGCTTTCTTT. This codes for CASVRRGEAFF.

V usage is TRBV15 and J usage is TRBJ2-1; TRBD2 matches at 9 bases. V was clipped by 1 base and J by 5 bases; unmatched bases: 6. The CDR3 loop spans 16 amino acids. Germline values: CDR1 LNHNV, CDR2 YYDKDF (reference sequence). DNA for the CDR3: TGTGCCACCAGCAGAGGGCCAGCGGGGGGAGACAATGAGCAGTTCTTC. Protein: CATSRGPAGGDNEQFF.

This clone appeared a single time. The V gene is TRBV6-5, the J gene TRBJ1-3; no clear D gene. Trimming pared 6 bases from V and 8 bases from J, leaving 8 bases between. Germline V gene sequence: CDR1 MNHEY, CDR2 SVGAGI. CDR3 length: 11 amino acids. The CDR3 loop reads CASSRLDTIYF. DNA for the CDR3: TGTGCCAGCAGCCGACTTGACACCATATATTTT.

The V and J genes are TRBV28 and TRBJ1-5; D might be TRBD1 (5 bases). Germline V gives CDR1 MDHEN, CDR2 SYDVKM. Trimming stripped 5 bases from V and 3 bases from J, with 17 bases between. CDR3 length: 16 amino acids. The CDR3 sequence is CASSGTGAYINQPQHF. The DNA for the CDR3 is TGTGCCAGCAGTGGAACCGGGGCCTACATCAATCAGCCCCAGCATTTT.

This clone was seen once. CDR3 protein: CATSRKAGEGHVHEQFF. CDR3 nucleotides: TGTGCCACCAGCAGAAAAGCCGGGGAAGGACACGTCCATGAGCAGTTCTTC. The rearrangement uses TRBV15 and TRBJ2-1; D tentatively fits TRBD1 or TRBD2 (5 bases each). This CDR3 spans 17 amino acids. Germline V gene data show CDR1 as LNHNV and CDR2 as YYDKDF (reference sequence). V was shortened by 2 bases and J by 8 bases, with 22 bases between the two germline ends.

The V gene is TRBV4-3, the J gene TRBJ1-2, with D possibly being TRBD1 (5 bases). Germline CDR1 is LGHNA and CDR2 is YSLEER. V was cut by 0 bases and J by 8 bases, with 13 bases left in between. The CDR3 loop spans 14 amino acids. CDR3: CASSQDGQGGGYTF. The CDR3, as DNA: TGCGCCAGCAGCCAAGATGGGCAGGGTGGAGGCTACACCTTC.

This clone was detected only once. This chain joins TRBV30 and TRBJ2-3, with D perhaps matching TRBD1 (5 bases). This CDR3 is built from 16 residues. CDR1 and CDR2 from the germline V gene are GTSNPN and SVGIG (reference sequence). V lost 0 bases and J lost 4, with 17 bases in between. CDR3 sequence reads: CAWSVRPGRTPDTQYF. The CDR3 DNA reads TGTGCCTGGAGTGTCCGCCCAGGGCGTACCCCAGATACGCAGTATTTT.

V gene TRBV7-6 combines with J gene TRBJ2-7; 9 nucleotides align to TRBD1. Germline-derived CDR1 and CDR2 are SGHVS and FNYEAQ. This CDR3 comprises 17 residues. The trim removed 1 base at V and 2 bases at J, leaving 9 bases unmatched. This CDR3 reads CASSLVAETGGAYEQYF. The CDR3, as DNA: TGTGCCAGCAGCTTAGTAGCGGAAACAGGGGGCGCCTACGAGCAGTACTTC.

The chain couples TRBV30 to TRBJ2-5; D might be TRBD2 (6 bases). The CDR3 runs 13 residues. The V and J ends lost 2 bases and 7 bases respectively, with 14 bases between them. Germline assignment: CDR1 GTSNPN and CDR2 SVGIG (reference sequence). This CDR3 reads CAWSFTEEGTQYF. The CDR3, as DNA: TGTGCCTGGAGTTTCACCGAGGAGGGGACCCAGTACTTC.

V and J are TRBV7-9 and TRBJ1-5, with D tentatively TRBD1 (6 bases). The V end lost 5 bases, the J end lost 7 bases, and 12 bases lay between the germline ends. The CDR3 has 13 residues. The V gene's germline CDR1 is SEHNR and CDR2 FQNEAQ (reference sequence). In DNA, the CDR3 is TGTGCCAGCAGCCGCGACAGGTCCCAGCCCCAGCATTTT. Its protein is CASSRDRSQPQHF.

J is TRBJ2-1 and V is TRBV5-1; D possibly corresponds to TRBD1 (6 bases). Germline CDR1 reads SGHRS; CDR2 reads YFSETQ. The V gene lost 0 bases and the J gene lost 2 bases, with 12 bases spanning the gap. This CDR3 contains 16 residues. Here the CDR3 reads CASSLGTVYPYNEQFF. For the CDR3, the DNA is TGCGCCAGCAGCTTGGGGACAGTCTATCCCTACAATGAGCAGTTCTTC.

This rearrangement joins TRBV28 to TRBJ2-7, with TRBD1 as a possible D gene (5 bases). V dropped 3 bases and J dropped 9 bases, with 12 bases sitting between them. This CDR3 is built from 12 residues. Per germline, CDR1 MDHEN and CDR2 SYDVKM. The CDR3 loop is CASSFQGLGQYF. CDR3 coding DNA: TGTGCCAGCAGTTTCCAGGGCTTGGGGCAGTACTTC.